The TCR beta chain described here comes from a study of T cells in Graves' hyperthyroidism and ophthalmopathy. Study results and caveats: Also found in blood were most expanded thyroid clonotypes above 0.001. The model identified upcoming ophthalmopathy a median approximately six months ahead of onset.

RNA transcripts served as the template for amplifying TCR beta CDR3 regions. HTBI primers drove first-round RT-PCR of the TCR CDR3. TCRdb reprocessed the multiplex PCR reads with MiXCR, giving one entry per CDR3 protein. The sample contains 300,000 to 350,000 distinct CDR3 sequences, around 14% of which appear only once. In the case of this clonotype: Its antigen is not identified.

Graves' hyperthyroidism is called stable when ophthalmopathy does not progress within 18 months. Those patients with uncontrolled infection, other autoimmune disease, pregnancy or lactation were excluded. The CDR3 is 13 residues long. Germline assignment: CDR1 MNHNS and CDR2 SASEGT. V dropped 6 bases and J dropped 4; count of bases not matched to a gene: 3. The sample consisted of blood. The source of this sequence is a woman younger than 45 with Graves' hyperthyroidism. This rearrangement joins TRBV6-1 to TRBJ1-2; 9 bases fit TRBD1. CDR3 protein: CASRGTGSYGYTF. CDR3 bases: TGTGCCAGCAGAGGGACAGGGAGCTATGGCTACACCTTC.